This T cell receptor beta chain was recorded in a study of glioma-infiltrating T cells. Germline lookup yields CDR1 MDHEN and CDR2 SYDVKM. V lost 4 bases and J lost 3; bases outside the gene matches: 9. The CDR3 is 16 amino acids. TCR alpha and beta CDR3 regions were amplified from RNA using iRepertoire nested multiplex PCR. Tissue mRNA or PBMC total RNA, about 90-400 ng, went into one-step reverse transcription and amplification. One entry per CDR3 protein, called by TCRdb with MiXCR from the multiplex PCR reads. The top ten hold 44% of the sample, which has fewer than 110,000 distinct CDR3 sequences, roughly 30% seen once. General study results and limits: Above-expected tissue-blood divergence occurred in all gliomas, most in low-grade ones.

This clonotype was seen only a few times. Its antigen is still unknown. This chain uses TRBV28 with TRBJ1-2; 9 bases align to TRBD1. Sequenced input: glioma tissue, nonneoplastic brain tissue, or PBMCs (not recorded which). This TCR was recovered from a human donor with low-grade glioma or glioblastoma, undergoing nonglioma brain surgery, or in good health (not recorded which). The CDR3 reads CASSSGQGNLHYGYTF. For the CDR3, the DNA is TGTGCCAGCAGTTCCGGACAGGGGAACCTTCACTATGGCTACACCTTC.